This passage covers 9 T cell receptor beta chains from one sample sequenced in a study of neurological immune-mediated disorders. MiXCR was run by TCRdb on the 5' RACE reads, yielding one entry per CDR3 protein. The repertoire holds about 35,000 distinct CDR3 sequences, with nearly 7.5% as singletons. Sequences were obtained from PBMCs. Receptor source: a woman aged 40 to 50 in good health.

This clonotype was recorded many times. As DNA, the CDR3 is TGTGCCTGGAGTCTGGACAGGGGCTATGGCTACACCTTC. This encodes CAWSLDRGYGYTF. J is TRBJ1-2 and V is TRBV30; 9 bases align to TRBD1. Germline values: CDR1 GTSNPN, CDR2 SVGIG (reference sequence). CDR3 length: 13 amino acids. V shed 2 bases, J shed 4 bases, and the junction held 2 bases outside the gene matches.

This clonotype counts as medium-sized (0.01 to 0.1%). The V and J genes are TRBV28 and TRBJ2-7, with 8 bases that match TRBD2. Per germline, CDR1 MDHEN and CDR2 SYDVKM. The CDR3 is 16 amino acids. V shed 6 bases, J shed 4 bases, and the junction held 14 bases outside the gene matches. The CDR3 nucleotides read TGTGCCAGCAGCCCGCCTCCAAAGCGGGAGAGGTACGAGCAGTACTTC. Translating it yields CASSPPPKRERYEQYF. The variable domain in full, with the rest retrieved from reference TRBV28 and TRBJ2-7, is DVKVTQSSRYLVKRTGEKVFLECVQDMDHENMFWYRQDPGLGLRLIYFSYDVKMKEKGDIPEGYSVSREKKERFSLILESASTNQTSMYLCASSPPPKRERYEQYFGPGTRLTVT.

The chain employs TRBV7-9 and TRBJ2-7, with D unclear. Trimming took off 8 bases at V and 7 bases at J, with 9 bases between the two ends. From germline, CDR1 is SEHNR and CDR2 FQNEAQ (reference sequence). The CDR3 runs to 10 residues. CDR3 residues: CASLYREQYV. For the CDR3, the DNA is TGTGCCAGCTTATATCGGGAGCAGTACGTC.

This clonotype was detected ten times or more. The chain combines TRBV5-1 with TRBJ1-2; perhaps TRBD1 as D (5 bases). The CDR3 contains 13 residues. The germline gives CDR1 SGHRS, CDR2 YFSETQ. With 0 bases removed from V and 8 bases from J, the gap between germline ends came to 11 bases. The CDR3 reads CASSLGAPGGYTF. As DNA, the CDR3 is TGCGCCAGCAGCTTGGGGGCCCCAGGGGGCTACACCTTC.

This clonotype has at least ten counts. The J gene is TRBJ2-3, the V gene TRBV4-1; tentatively, D is TRBD1 or TRBD2 (5 bases each). The V gene lost 9 bases and the J gene lost 6 bases, with 13 bases spanning the gap. The CDR3 covers 12 residues. CDR1 is MGHRA and CDR2 is YSYEKL in the germline V gene. Here the CDR3 reads CASRDLSDTQYF. The CDR3 region has the DNA TGCGCCAGTAGGGACCTCTCCGATACGCAGTATTTT.

This clonotype came up many times. V is TRBV4-1 and J is TRBJ1-3, with 10 bases lining up with TRBD1. CDR3 size: 23 residues. J lost 0 bases, V lost 0 bases, and 20 bases had no gene match. The V gene's germline CDR1 is MGHRA and CDR2 YSYEKL. The CDR3 protein is CASSQDQYPGQGSYTSSGNTIYF. The DNA of the CDR3 is TGCGCCAGCAGCCAAGATCAATATCCGGGACAGGGGTCCTATACCTCCTCTGGAAACACCATATATTTT.

At least ten counts were recorded for this clonotype. V usage is TRBV24-1 and J usage is TRBJ2-6, with a tentative D call TRBD2 (5 bases). The germline gives CDR1 KGHDR, CDR2 SFDVKD. V shed 0 bases and J shed 4 bases, with 9 bases lying between them. The CDR3 is 16 residues long. CDR3 sequence reads: CATSDLGGPGANVLTF. In DNA, the CDR3 is TGTGCCACCAGTGATTTGGGCGGGCCCGGGGCCAACGTCCTGACTTTC.

This clonotype occurred many times. The chain is built from TRBV10-3 and TRBJ2-4; 8 positions match TRBD1. Germline CDR1 and CDR2: ENHRY and SYGVKD. The CDR3 spans 12 residues. The J segment lost 8 bases and the V segment lost 6 bases, leaving 3 bases of the junction unmatched. DNA for the CDR3: TGTGCCATCAGCGTACAGGGGGACATTCAGTACTTC. This sequence encodes CAISVQGDIQYF.

This clonotype has at least ten counts. The V gene is TRBV12-3 or TRBV12-4, the J gene TRBJ2-3; 13 bases are a match to TRBD2. Germline trimming cut 6 bases from V and 6 bases from J; bases unmatched to any gene: 6. The CDR3 consists of 15 residues. Here the CDR3 DNA reads TGTGCCAGCAGCCTGGGACTAGCGGGAATGGATACGCAGTATTTT. This gives the protein CASSLGLAGMDTQYF.